This note documents a single TCR beta chain sequence. As yet, its antigen is unknown. Germline lookup yields CDR1 SGHVS and CDR2 FNYEAQ. This CDR3 is built from 15 residues. The V end lost 7 bases, the J end lost 1 base, and 15 bases lay between the germline ends. The record originates from a study of cytomegalovirus exposure and HLA in healthy donors. Study conclusions and caveats: On later analysis, the bulk of CMV-associated TCR beta chains appeared to be HLA-restricted. Immune exposure information comprised only CMV serostatus. In a later analysis, HLA-associated beta chains showed higher expansion and lower generation probabilities than comparable chains. Further analysis was carried out later, and it showed several of the most significant clusters appearing linked to common viral pathogens.

Both 60 Vbeta primers and 13 Jbeta primers went into the PCR. The data were produced by immunoSEQ multiplex PCR, yet TCRdb's version contains in-frame clones alone and is incomplete. The sample has roughly 150,000 clones; 75% are singletons. The source is a man younger than 30 in good health and CMV-seropositive. The material sequenced was PBMCs. This sequence joins TRBV7-6 and TRBJ2-3; a weak D match, TRBD1 (6 bases). The CDR3 sequence: CASTRQDGRTDTQYF. The CDR3 bases are TGTGCCAGCACCCGACAGGATGGCCGCACAGATACGCAGTATTTT. The full variable domain, with the rest looked up from reference TRBV7-6 and TRBJ2-3, is GAGVSQSPRYKVTKRGQDVALRCDPISGHVSLYWYRQALGQGPEFLTYFNYEAQQDKSGLPNDRFSAERPEGSISTLTIQRTEQRDSAMYRCASTRQDGRTDTQYFGPGTRLTVL.